This TCR beta chain emerged from a study of T cells in Graves' hyperthyroidism and ophthalmopathy. Study as a whole: The initial diagnosis was the point when peripheral blood was collected, ahead of any treatment.

Exclusion of a patient resulted from uncontrolled infection, other autoimmune disease, pregnancy or lactation. Ahead of any ophthalmopathy symptoms, the blood sample was obtained at the first diagnosis of hyperthyroidism. Trimming pared 6 bases from V and 3 bases from J, leaving 17 bases between. Germline V gene sequence: CDR1 GTSNPN, CDR2 SVGIG (reference sequence). The CDR3 sequence is 15 residues long. The source material, RNA transcripts, was used to amplify TCR beta CDR3 regions. In the first-round RT-PCR of the TCR CDR3, the HTBI primer set was used. TCRdb passed the multiplex PCR reads through MiXCR, listing each CDR3 protein once. The table shows around 250,000 distinct CDR3 sequences, with roughly 15% occurring only once. This clonotype was recorded many times.

The TCR sequence derives from a woman in her thirties or forties with Graves' hyperthyroidism that later progressed to Graves' ophthalmopathy. The specimen sequenced was blood. The gene calls are TRBV30 and TRBJ2-2; no clear D. The CDR3, as DNA: TGTGCCTGCCTTGTGGTCAGAACTTACACCGGGGAGCTGTTTTTT. Its protein product is CACLVVRTYTGELFF.